Reported below is one TCR beta chain. Its antigen is still unknown. These data originate in a study of cytomegalovirus exposure and HLA in healthy donors. With 60 Vbeta and 13 Jbeta primers, the PCR was carried out. The repertoire was sequenced with immunoSEQ multiplex PCR; TCRdb's copy has only in-frame clones and lacks some. The sample records fewer than 100,000 clones, around 77% being singletons. General study results and limits: More than 15,000 TCR beta sequences were associated with HLA alleles at 0.05 false discovery rate in a later analysis. A later examination showed that TCR association rates differed by HLA locus, with DRB1 most and HLA-C fewest. Some V segments could not be told apart, so they were left out, TRBV6-2 and TRBV6-3 among them.

This CDR3 region has 14 residues. V shed 0 bases, J shed 3 bases, and the junction held 2 bases outside the gene matches. Germline assignment: CDR1 GTSNPN and CDR2 SVGIG (reference sequence). The chain combines TRBV30 with TRBJ2-5; 9 bases fit TRBD1. Input material: PBMCs. The origin of this receptor is a man aged 40-49 years in good health and CMV-seronegative. CDR3 nucleotides: TGTGCCTGGAGTGTACAGGGGGCTAAAGAGACCCAGTACTTC. Translated: CAWSVQGAKETQYF.